What follows are 16 T cell receptor beta chains derived from one specimen sequenced in a study of blood T cell repertoires in COVID-19. Sequencing used immunoSEQ multiplex PCR; TCRdb keeps in-frame clones, though not all of them. Here the sample spans over 100,000 clones, around 86% being singletons. Sequencing was performed on peripheral blood. Receptors were obtained from a man aged 40-49 years with acute or convalescent COVID-19.

This clone was recorded only once. The CDR3 sequence: CAIKSGHLNTEAFF. The CDR3 DNA is TGTGCCATCAAATCAGGACACTTGAACACTGAAGCTTTCTTT. The chain recombines TRBV10-3 with TRBJ1-1; tentatively, D is TRBD1 (5 bases). V shed 7 bases and J shed 0 bases, with 12 bases lying between them. The CDR3 loop spans 14 amino acids. Germline assignment: CDR1 ENHRY and CDR2 SYGVKD.

V is TRBV4-3 and J is TRBJ2-1; weak D call: TRBD1 (6 bases). V was clipped by 0 bases and J by 5 bases, with 8 bases between them. The length of the CDR3 is 14 residues. Per the germline V gene, CDR1 is LGHNA and CDR2 is YSLEER. The CDR3 DNA reads as TGCGCCAGCAGCCAAGAAAACAGGGACAATGAGCAGTTCTTC. Encoded protein: CASSQENRDNEQFF.

The chain employs TRBV5-4 and TRBJ1-1; D gene unclear. Trimming removed 2 bases at V and 4 bases at J, with 15 bases between. CDR3 length: 15 amino acids. Germline values: CDR1 SGHNT, CDR2 YYREEE (reference sequence). As DNA, the CDR3 is TGTGCCAGCAGCTTACCAGGTTGGGCGGGCACTGAAGCTTTCTTT. Its protein product is CASSLPGWAGTEAFF. The full variable domain, in which reference TRBV5-4 and TRBJ1-1 provide the parts outside the CDR3, is ETGVTQSPTHLIKTRGQQVTLRCSSQSGHNTVSWYQQALGQGPQFIFQYYREEENGRGNFPPRFSGLQFPNYSSELNVNALELDDSALYLCASSLPGWAGTEAFFGQGTRLTVV.

V is TRBV3-1 (or the pseudogene TRBV3-2) and J is TRBJ1-4; no firm D call. Germline CDR1 LGHDT, CDR2 YNNKEL (reference sequence). V was pared by 1 base and J by 8 bases, with 11 bases between. The CDR3 runs to 14 residues. The CDR3 DNA sequence: TGTGCCAGCAGCCAAGTTCCGTTGGAGGAAAAACTGTTTTTT. Encoded protein: CASSQVPLEEKLFF.

J is TRBJ2-3 and V is TRBV6-5, with 7 bases aligning to TRBD1. CDR3 length equals 15 residues. Trimming at V came to 5 bases and at J to 3 bases, leaving 8 bases not matched to a gene. The V gene's germline CDR1 is MNHEY and CDR2 SVGAGI. CDR3 region: CASSQNRGRTDTQYF. DNA of the CDR3: TGTGCCAGCAGTCAAAACAGGGGACGGACAGATACGCAGTATTTT.

Notes on this clone: At one end, the junction sequence differs from germline, possibly due to a read error. The chain employs TRBV2 and TRBJ1-5; unclear D gene. Germline assignment: CDR1 SNHLY and CDR2 FYNNEI. This CDR3 has 14 residues. The CDR3 loop is CASSEKETSQLQHF. The CDR3 region has the DNA TGTGCCAGCAGTGAAAAGGAGACGTCCCAGCTCCAGCATTTT.

The V and J genes are TRBV10-3 and TRBJ2-7, with 7 bases that match TRBD2. J was trimmed by 0 bases and V by 9 bases; bases with no gene match: 8. Germline CDR1 ENHRY, CDR2 SYGVKD. This CDR3 is 14 amino acids long. The CDR3 loop is CAMSLGGTSYEQYF. As DNA, the CDR3 is TGTGCCATGAGCCTCGGGGGGACCTCCTACGAGCAGTACTTC.

The chain recombines TRBV5-1 with TRBJ2-5; 7 nucleotides match TRBD1. V was pared by 0 bases and J by 1 base, with 3 bases of the junction left unmatched. CDR1 and CDR2 (germline): SGHRS, YFSETQ. The CDR3 runs to 15 residues. The CDR3 DNA reads TGCGCCAGCAGCTTGGAGGGACAGAGCCAAGAGACCCAGTACTTC. Protein: CASSLEGQSQETQYF. Filled out from reference TRBV5-1 and TRBJ2-5, the complete variable domain reads KAGVTQTPRYLIKTRGQQVTLSCSPISGHRSVSWYQQTPGQGLQFLFEYFSETQRNKGNFPGRFSGRQFSNSRSEMNVSTLELGDSALYLCASSLEGQSQETQYFGPGTRLLVL.

V gene TRBV10-3 combines with J gene TRBJ1-2; 7 positions match TRBD1. V shed 3 bases, J shed 8 bases, and the junction held 9 bases outside the gene matches. CDR3 length: 14 residues. Germline V gives CDR1 ENHRY, CDR2 SYGVKD. CDR3 in DNA: TGTGCCATCAGTGACCGACAGGGCTTGAGGGGCTACACCTTC. It translates to CAISDRQGLRGYTF.

The V call is TRBV20-1, the J call TRBJ1-1; 8 nucleotides align to TRBD1. The CDR3 length is 11 residues. Trimming at V came to 1 base and at J to 12 bases, leaving 4 bases not matched to a gene. Looked up from germline, CDR1 is DFQATT and CDR2 is SNEGSKA (reference sequence). CDR3 residues: CSARADRAPFF. CDR3 sequence (DNA): TGCAGTGCTAGAGCGGACAGGGCGCCTTTCTTT.

Note on this clone: In the same sample, other DNA sequences code for this CDR3. CDR3 nucleotide sequence: TGCGCCAGCAGCTTGGCTCTGGGGGCGCAAGGTGGCTACACCTTC. Protein: CASSLALGAQGGYTF. V and J are TRBV5-1 and TRBJ1-2, with D possibly TRBD1 on 6 matching bases. Trimming cost V 0 bases and J 7 bases, with 16 bases left between them. This CDR3 comprises 15 residues. CDR1 SGHRS and CDR2 YFSETQ come from the germline V gene.

The chain joins TRBV10-1 to TRBJ1-6; a possible D gene is TRBD1 (5 bases). Trimming removed 3 bases at V and 7 bases at J, with 10 bases between. Germline lookup yields CDR1 WNHNN and CDR2 SYGVQD (reference sequence). The CDR3 is made up of 14 amino acids. The CDR3 here is CASSESRENSPLHF. CDR3 coding DNA: TGCGCCAGCAGTGAATCCAGGGAAAATTCACCCCTCCACTTT.

V usage is TRBV5-1 and J usage is TRBJ2-1; D is perhaps TRBD1 (6 bases). V lost 1 base and J 8 bases, leaving 19 bases between the germline ends. Germline loops: CDR1 SGHRS, CDR2 YFSETQ. There are 16 residues in the CDR3. The DNA for the CDR3 is TGCGCCAGCAGCTTGAGCCAGGGGTCAATTGAAGATGAGCAGTTCTTC. It translates to CASSLSQGSIEDEQFF.

The chain joins TRBV7-2 to TRBJ2-2; weak D call: TRBD1 (5 bases). Trimming pared 1 base from V and 6 bases from J, leaving 9 bases between. Germline V gene lookup returns CDR1 SGHTA and CDR2 FQGNSA. CDR3 length: 14 amino acids. CDR3 in amino acids: CASSLEAGSGELFF. The CDR3 region has the DNA TGTGCCAGCAGCTTAGAAGCAGGGTCCGGGGAGCTGTTTTTT.

The rearrangement uses TRBV10-2 and TRBJ2-7; 7 bases match TRBD1. Trimming cost V 0 bases and J 7 bases; bases outside gene matches: 6. This CDR3 region has 14 residues. CDR1 and CDR2 from the germline V gene are WSHSY and SAAADI. This chain's CDR3 is CASSESTGMGEQYF. CDR3 DNA sequence: TGCGCCAGCAGTGAGTCGACAGGGATGGGTGAGCAGTACTTC.

J is TRBJ2-1 and V is TRBV5-6; tentatively, D is TRBD1 (5 bases). Deletions cut 4 bases from V and 5 bases from J, with 16 bases between. This CDR3 has 15 residues. Germline V lookup: CDR1 SGHDT, CDR2 YYEEEE. The CDR3 protein is CASSANRRANNEQFF. The DNA of the CDR3 is TGTGCCAGCAGCGCTAACAGGCGTGCCAACAATGAGCAGTTCTTC.